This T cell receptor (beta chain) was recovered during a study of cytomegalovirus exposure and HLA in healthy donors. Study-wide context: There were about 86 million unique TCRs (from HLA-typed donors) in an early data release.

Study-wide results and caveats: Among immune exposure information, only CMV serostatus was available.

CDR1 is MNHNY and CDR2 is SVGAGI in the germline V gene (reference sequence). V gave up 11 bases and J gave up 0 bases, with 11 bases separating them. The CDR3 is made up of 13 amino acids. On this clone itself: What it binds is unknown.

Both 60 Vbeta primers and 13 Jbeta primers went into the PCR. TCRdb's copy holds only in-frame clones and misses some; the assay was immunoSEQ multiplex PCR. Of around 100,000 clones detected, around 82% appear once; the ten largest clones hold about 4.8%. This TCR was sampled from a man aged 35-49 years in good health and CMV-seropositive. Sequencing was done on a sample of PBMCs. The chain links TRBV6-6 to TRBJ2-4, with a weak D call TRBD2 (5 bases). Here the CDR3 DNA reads TGTGCCGCCGGCGGGTTAGCCAAAAACATTCAGTACTTC. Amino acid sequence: CAAGGLAKNIQYF.